The T cell receptor beta chain described here comes from a study of HIV-infected patients and healthy controls. V was cut by 2 bases and J by 1 base, with 11 bases left in between. The V gene's germline CDR1 is MNHEY and CDR2 SVGAGI. This CDR3 has 15 amino acids. All unsorted peripheral T cells were captured because whole blood was used without fractionation. Relative to its sample, this clonotype is medium-sized. Its antigen remains unidentified. Study-level findings and limits: Significant mean usage differences between HIV-infected patients and controls involved eight alpha and eight beta V genes. The diversity differences were not explained by slight age and sex differences between study cohorts. Size-matching overweighted rare events from HIV-infected data when comparing patients with controls. HIV-associated CDR3 frequencies dropped significantly during therapy; CMV-associated ones, mostly rising, changed nonsignificantly.

Alpha and beta constant-region primers primed reverse transcription of around 550 ng RNA. Using multiplexing indices, alpha and beta chain libraries were generated apart by chain-specific third strand synthesis. TCRdb processed the 5' RACE reads anew with MiXCR; each CDR3 protein has one entry. The data show 10,000 or so distinct CDR3 sequences, less than 10% seen once. The chain couples TRBV6-5 to TRBJ1-1; no firm D call. This clonotype was obtained from an adult in good health. Sequencing was carried out using blood. CDR3 nucleotide sequence: TGTGCCAGCAGTTACCCAACCGGTGGGAACACTGAAGCTTTCTTT. It yields the protein CASSYPTGGNTEAFF.